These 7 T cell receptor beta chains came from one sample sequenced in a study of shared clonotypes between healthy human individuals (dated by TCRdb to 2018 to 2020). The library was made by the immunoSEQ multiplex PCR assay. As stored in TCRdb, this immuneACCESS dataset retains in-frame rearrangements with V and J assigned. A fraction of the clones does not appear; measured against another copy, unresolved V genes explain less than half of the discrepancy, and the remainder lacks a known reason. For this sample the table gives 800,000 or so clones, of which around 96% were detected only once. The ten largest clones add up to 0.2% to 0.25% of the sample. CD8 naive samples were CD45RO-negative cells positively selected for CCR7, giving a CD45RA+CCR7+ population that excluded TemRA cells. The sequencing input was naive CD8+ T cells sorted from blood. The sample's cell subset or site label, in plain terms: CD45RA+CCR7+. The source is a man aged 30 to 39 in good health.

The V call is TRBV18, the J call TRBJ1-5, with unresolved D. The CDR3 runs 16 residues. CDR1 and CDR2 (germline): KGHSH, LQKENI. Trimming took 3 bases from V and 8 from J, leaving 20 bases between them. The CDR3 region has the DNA TGTGCCAGCTCACCTGGGATCGGGCATCGAATCGAGCCCCAGCATTTT. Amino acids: CASSPGIGHRIEPQHF.

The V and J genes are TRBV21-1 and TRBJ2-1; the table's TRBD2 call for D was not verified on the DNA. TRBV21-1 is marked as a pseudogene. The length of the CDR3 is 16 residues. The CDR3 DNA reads TGTGCCAGCAGCCGTCCTTGGGAGACTCCCTACAATGAGCAGTTCTTC. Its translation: CASSRPWETPYNEQFF.

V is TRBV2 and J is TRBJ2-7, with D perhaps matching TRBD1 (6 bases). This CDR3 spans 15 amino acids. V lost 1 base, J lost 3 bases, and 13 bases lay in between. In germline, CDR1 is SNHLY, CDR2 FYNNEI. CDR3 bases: TGTGCCAGCAGTGAAGGGGATGGGACAATCTACGAGCAGTACTTC. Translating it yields CASSEGDGTIYEQYF. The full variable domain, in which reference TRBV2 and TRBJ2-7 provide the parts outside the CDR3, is EPEVTQTPSHQVTQMGQEVILRCVPISNHLYFYWYRQILGQKVEFLVSFYNNEISEKSEIFDDQFSVERPDGSNFTLKIRSTKLEDSAMYFCASSEGDGTIYEQYFGPGTRLTVT.

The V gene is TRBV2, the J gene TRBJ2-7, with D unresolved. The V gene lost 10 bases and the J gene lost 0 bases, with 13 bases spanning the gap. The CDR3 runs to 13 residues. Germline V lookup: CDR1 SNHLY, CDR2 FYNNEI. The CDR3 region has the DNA TGTGCCATCAAAGGGTATAGCTCCTACGAGCAGTACTTC. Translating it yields CAIKGYSSYEQYF. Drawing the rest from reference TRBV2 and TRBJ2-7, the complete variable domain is EPEVTQTPSHQVTQMGQEVILRCVPISNHLYFYWYRQILGQKVEFLVSFYNNEISEKSEIFDDQFSVERPDGSNFTLKIRSTKLEDSAMYFCAIKGYSSYEQYFGPGTRLTVT.

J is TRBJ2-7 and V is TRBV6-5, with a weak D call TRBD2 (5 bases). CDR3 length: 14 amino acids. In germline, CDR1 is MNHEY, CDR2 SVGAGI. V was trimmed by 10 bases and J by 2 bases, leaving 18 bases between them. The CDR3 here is CATEIPGITYEQYF. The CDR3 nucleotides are TGTGCCACCGAAATTCCCGGGATCACCTACGAGCAGTACTTC.

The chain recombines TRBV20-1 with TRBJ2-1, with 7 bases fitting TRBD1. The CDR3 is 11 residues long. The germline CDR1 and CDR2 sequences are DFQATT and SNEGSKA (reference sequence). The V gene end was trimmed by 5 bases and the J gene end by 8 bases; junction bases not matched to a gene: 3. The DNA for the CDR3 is TGCAGTGCTGACAGGGTTGATGAGCAGTTCTTC. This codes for CSADRVDEQFF.

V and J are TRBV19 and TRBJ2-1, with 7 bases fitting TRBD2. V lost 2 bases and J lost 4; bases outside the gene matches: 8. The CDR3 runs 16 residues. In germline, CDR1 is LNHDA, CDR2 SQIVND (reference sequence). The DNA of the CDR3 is TGTGCCAGTAGTATATGGGGCGGGAGAGGGTACAATGAGCAGTTCTTC. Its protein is CASSIWGGRGYNEQFF.